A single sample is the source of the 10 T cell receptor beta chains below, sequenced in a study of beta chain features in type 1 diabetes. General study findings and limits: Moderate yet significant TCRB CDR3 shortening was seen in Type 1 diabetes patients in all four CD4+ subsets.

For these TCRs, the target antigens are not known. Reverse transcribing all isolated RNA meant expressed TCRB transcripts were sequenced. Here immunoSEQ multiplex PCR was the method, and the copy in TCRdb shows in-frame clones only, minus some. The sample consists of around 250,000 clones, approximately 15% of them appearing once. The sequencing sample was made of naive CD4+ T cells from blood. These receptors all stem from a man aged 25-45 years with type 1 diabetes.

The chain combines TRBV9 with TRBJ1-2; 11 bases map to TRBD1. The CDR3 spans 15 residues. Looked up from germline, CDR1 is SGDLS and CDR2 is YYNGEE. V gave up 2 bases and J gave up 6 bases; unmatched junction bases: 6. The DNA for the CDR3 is TGTGCCAGCAGCGTGTCCCGGACAGGGGGCGATGGCTACACCTTC. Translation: CASSVSRTGGDGYTF.

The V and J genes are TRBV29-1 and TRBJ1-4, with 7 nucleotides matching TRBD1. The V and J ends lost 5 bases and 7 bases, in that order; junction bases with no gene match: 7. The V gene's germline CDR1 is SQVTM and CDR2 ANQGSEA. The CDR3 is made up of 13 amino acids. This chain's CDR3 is CSVRDRAFEKLFF. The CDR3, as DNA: TGCAGCGTTCGCGACAGGGCCTTTGAAAAACTGTTTTTT.

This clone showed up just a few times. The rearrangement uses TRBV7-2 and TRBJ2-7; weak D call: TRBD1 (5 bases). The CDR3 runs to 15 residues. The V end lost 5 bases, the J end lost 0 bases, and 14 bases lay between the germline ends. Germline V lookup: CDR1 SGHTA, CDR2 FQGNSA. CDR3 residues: CASSPPGASSYEQYF. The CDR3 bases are TGTGCCAGCAGCCCTCCTGGGGCGAGCTCCTACGAGCAGTACTTC.

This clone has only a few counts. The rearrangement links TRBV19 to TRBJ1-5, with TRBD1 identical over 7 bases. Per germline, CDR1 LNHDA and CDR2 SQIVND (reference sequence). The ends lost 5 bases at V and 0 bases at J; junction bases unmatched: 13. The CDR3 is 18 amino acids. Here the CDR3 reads CASSPMNTYRGSNQPQHF. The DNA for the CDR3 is TGTGCCAGTAGTCCCATGAACACGTACAGGGGTAGCAATCAGCCCCAGCATTTT.

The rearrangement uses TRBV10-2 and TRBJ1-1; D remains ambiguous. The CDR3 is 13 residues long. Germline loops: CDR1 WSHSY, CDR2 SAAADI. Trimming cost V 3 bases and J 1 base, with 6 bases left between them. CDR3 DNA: TGCGCCAGCAGTGAACAGTCGAACACTGAAGCTTTCTTT. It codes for CASSEQSNTEAFF.

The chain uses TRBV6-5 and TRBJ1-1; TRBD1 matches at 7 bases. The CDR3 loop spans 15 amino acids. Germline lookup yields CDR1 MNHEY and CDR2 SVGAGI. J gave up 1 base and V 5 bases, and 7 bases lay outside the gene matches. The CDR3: CASSPWTGPNTEAFF. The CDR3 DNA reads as TGTGCCAGCAGTCCTTGGACAGGCCCGAACACTGAAGCTTTCTTT.

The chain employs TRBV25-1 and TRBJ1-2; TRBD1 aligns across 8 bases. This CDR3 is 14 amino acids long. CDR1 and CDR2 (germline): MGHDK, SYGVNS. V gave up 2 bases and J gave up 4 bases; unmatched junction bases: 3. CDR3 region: CASSEVDRAYGYTF. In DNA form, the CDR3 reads TGTGCCAGCAGTGAAGTGGACAGGGCCTATGGCTACACCTTC.

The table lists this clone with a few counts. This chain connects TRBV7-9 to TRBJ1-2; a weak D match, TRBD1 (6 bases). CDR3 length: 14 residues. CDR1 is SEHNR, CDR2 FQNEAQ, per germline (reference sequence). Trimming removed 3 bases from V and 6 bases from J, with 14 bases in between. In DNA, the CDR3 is TGTGCCAGCAGCTTGGCGACAGGCTTAGATGGCTACACCTTC. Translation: CASSLATGLDGYTF.

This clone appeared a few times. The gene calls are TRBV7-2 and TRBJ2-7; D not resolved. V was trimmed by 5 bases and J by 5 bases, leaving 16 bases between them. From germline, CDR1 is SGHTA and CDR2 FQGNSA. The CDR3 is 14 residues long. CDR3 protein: CASSREAYTHEQYF. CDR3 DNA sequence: TGTGCCAGCAGCCGAGAAGCATATACTCACGAGCAGTACTTC. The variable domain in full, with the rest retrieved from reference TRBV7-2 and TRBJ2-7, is GAGVSQSPSNKVTEKGKDVELRCDPISGHTALYWYRQSLGQGLEFLIYFQGNSAPDKSGLPSDRFSAERTGGSVSTLTIQRTQQEDSAVYLCASSREAYTHEQYFGPGTRLTVT.

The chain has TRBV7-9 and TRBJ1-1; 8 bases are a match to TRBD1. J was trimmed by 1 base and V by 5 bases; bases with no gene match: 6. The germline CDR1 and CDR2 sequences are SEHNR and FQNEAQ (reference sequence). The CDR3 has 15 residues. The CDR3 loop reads CASSAGQGRNTEAFF. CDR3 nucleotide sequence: TGTGCCAGCAGCGCTGGACAGGGACGGAACACTGAAGCTTTCTTT.